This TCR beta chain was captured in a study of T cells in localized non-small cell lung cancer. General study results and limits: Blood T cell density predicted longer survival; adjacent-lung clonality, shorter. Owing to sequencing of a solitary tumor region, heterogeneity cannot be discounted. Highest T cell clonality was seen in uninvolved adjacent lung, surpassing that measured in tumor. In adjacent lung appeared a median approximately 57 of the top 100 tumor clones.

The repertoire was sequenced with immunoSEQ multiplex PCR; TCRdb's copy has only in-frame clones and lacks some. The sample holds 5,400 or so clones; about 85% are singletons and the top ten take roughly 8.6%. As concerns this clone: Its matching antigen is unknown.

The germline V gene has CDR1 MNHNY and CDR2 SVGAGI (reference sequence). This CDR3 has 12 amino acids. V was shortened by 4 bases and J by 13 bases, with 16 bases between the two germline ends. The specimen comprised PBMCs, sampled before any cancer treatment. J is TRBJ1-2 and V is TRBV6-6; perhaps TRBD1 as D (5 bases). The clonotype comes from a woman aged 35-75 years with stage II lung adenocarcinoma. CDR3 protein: CASSSLAPTGTF. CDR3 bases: TGTGCCAGCAGTTCCCTTGCCCCCACAGGCACCTTC.